Here is one T cell receptor beta chain with its context. Its antigen remains unknown. The entry originates in a study of beta chain features in type 1 diabetes. The study, taken as a whole, reports: When Type 1 diabetes patients were examined, their TCRB CDR3s proved moderately but significantly shorter in all four CD4+ subsets.

In germline, CDR1 is SNHLY, CDR2 FYNNEI. The CDR3 sequence is 13 residues long. V was trimmed by 3 bases and J by 1 base, leaving 7 bases between them. The investigators reverse transcribed all of the isolated RNA, so they sequenced expressed TCRB transcripts. The method was immunoSEQ multiplex PCR; TCRdb's version includes in-frame clones alone and lacks a portion of them. The sample records around 360,000 clones, over 9.5% being singletons. The chain joins TRBV2 to TRBJ2-7; no reliable D call. Sequencing was performed on naive CD4+ T cells from blood. This TCR came from a woman aged 18-29 years with type 1 diabetes. The CDR3 region is CASSDDSSYEQYF. Here the CDR3 DNA reads TGTGCCAGCAGTGATGATAGTTCCTACGAGCAGTACTTC.